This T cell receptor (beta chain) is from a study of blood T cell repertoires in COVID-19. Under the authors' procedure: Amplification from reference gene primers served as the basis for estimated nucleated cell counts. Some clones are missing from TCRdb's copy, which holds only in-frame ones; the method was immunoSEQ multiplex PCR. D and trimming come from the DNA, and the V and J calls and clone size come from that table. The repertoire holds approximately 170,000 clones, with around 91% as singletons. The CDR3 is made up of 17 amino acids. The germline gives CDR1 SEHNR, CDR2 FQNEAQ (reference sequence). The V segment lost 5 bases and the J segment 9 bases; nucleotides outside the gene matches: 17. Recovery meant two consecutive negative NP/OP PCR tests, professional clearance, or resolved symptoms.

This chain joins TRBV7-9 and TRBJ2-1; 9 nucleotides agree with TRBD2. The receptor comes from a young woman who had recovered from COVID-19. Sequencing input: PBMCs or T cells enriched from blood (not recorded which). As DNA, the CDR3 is TGTGCCAGCAGCCGAGATACCGGGACTAGCAGTTTTCGTGAGCAGTTCTTC. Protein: CASSRDTGTSSFREQFF.